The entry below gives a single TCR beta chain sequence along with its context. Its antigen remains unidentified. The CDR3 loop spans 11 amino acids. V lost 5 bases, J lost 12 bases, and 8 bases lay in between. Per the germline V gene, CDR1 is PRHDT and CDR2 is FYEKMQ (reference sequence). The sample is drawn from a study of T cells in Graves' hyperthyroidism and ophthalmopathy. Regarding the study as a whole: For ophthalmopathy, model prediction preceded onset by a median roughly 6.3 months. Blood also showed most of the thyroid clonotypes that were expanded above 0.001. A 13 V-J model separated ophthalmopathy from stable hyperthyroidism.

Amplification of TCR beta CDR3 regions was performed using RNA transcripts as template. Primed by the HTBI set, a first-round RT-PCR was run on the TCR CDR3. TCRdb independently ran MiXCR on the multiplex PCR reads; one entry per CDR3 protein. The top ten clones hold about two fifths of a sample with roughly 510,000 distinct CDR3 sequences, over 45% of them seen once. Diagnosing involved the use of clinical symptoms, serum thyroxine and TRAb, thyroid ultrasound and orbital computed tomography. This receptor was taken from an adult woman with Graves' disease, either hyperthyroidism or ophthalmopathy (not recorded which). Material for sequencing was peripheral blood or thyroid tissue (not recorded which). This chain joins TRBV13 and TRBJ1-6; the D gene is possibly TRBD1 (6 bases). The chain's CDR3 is CASSPQGPLHF. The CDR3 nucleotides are TGTGCCAGCAGCCCACAGGGACCCCTCCACTTT.